This TCR beta chain was observed in a study of cytomegalovirus exposure and HLA in healthy donors. Across the whole study: Samples from HLA-typed donors yielded about 86 million unique TCRs in an early data release.

Overall study findings and caveats: In a later analysis, more than 15,000 TCR beta sequences were associated with HLA alleles at 0.05 false discovery rate.

Vbeta (60) and Jbeta (13) primers were used in the PCR. Assay: immunoSEQ multiplex PCR; the TCRdb copy retains only in-frame clones and omits some. The repertoire table contains about 41,000 clones. With respect to this clone: Antigen unknown.

The sample taken for sequencing was PBMCs. The origin of this receptor is a man aged 25-45 years in good health and CMV-seronegative.

The CDR3 DNA reads as TGTGCCAGCAGCTTAGATGGTAGGACTAGCGGGCCCGGGGGGTATTTT. Protein sequence: CASSLDGRTSGPGGYF. The chain carries TRBV7-8 and TRBJ2-3; 11 bases line up with TRBD2. Trimming removed 1 base from V and 14 bases from J; junction bases left unmatched: 14. Germline CDR1 and CDR2: SGHVS and FQNEAQ. This CDR3 is 16 amino acids long. The variable domain in full, completed from reference TRBV7-8 and TRBJ2-3, reads GAGVSQSPRYKVAKRGQDVALRCDPISGHVSLFWYQQALGQGPEFLTYFQNEAQLDKSGLPSDRFFAERPEGSVSTLKIQRTQQEDSAVYLCASSLDGRTSGPGGYFGPGTRLTVL.